This T cell receptor beta chain was identified in a study of T cells in Graves' hyperthyroidism and ophthalmopathy. Overall study findings and caveats: From stable hyperthyroidism, ophthalmopathy was set apart by a 13 V-J model.

The CDR3 regions of TCR beta were amplified from RNA transcripts. First-round RT-PCR of the TCR CDR3 relied on the HTBI primer set. TCRdb reprocessed the multiplex PCR reads with MiXCR, giving one entry per CDR3 protein. The sample records about 570,000 distinct CDR3 sequences, more than 45% being singletons. V trimming: 5 bases; J trimming: 4 bases; junction bases outside the gene matches: 13. From germline, CDR1 is SQVTM and CDR2 ANQGSEA. The CDR3 runs 17 residues. It was uncontrolled infection, other autoimmune disease, pregnancy or lactation that excluded patients. Concerning this clonotype: The antigen is unknown.

This TCR was sampled from an adult woman with Graves' disease, either hyperthyroidism or ophthalmopathy (not recorded which). Sequenced input: peripheral blood or thyroid tissue (not recorded which). The chain joins TRBV29-1 to TRBJ2-5; 13 positions agree with TRBD2. The CDR3 spells CSVPGLAGEGVGETQYF. CDR3 sequence (DNA): TGCAGCGTTCCCGGACTAGCGGGAGAGGGGGTGGGAGAGACCCAGTACTTC.